The clone carrying this T cell receptor beta chain has just one count. Its antigen is not identified. This sample stems from a study of cytomegalovirus exposure and HLA in healthy donors. Study as a whole: Of roughly 400 genotyped donors, 80% to 85% grouped in the Caucasian-associated ancestry cluster.

Findings and caveats of the study: According to the study, about 180 TCR beta chains were cytomegalovirus-associated.

The CDR3 runs 14 residues. Losses at the gene ends were 5 bases for V and 4 bases for J; bases not matched to a gene: 6. Germline CDR1 reads SEHNR; CDR2 reads FQNEAQ (reference sequence). 60 Vbeta and 13 Jbeta primers were used in PCR. The method was immunoSEQ multiplex PCR; TCRdb's version includes in-frame clones alone and lacks a portion of them. There are about 140,000 clones in the sample; 75% to 85% occur only once, and approximately 2.5% lies in the top ten. V and J are TRBV7-9 and TRBJ1-2; 8 bases agree with TRBD1. Sequencing input: PBMCs. The origin of this receptor is a man aged 50 to 60 in good health and CMV-seronegative. The CDR3 DNA is TGTGCCAGCAGCCGGACAGGGCCTGCCTATGGCTACACCTTC. Translating gives CASSRTGPAYGYTF.